Listed here are 21 T cell receptor beta chains from one sample, sequenced in a study of T cells in Graves' hyperthyroidism and ophthalmopathy (dated 2019 in TCRdb). Library construction relied on multiplex PCR. TCRdb shows the sequencer as Illumina HiSeq 2000. The TCR beta CDR3 regions were amplified from the RNA transcripts. The TCR CDR3 was subjected to a first round of RT-PCR using the HTBI primer set and the Qiagen OneStep RT-PCR kit. TCRdb itself trimmed the public reads at Q25 with fastp, ran MiXCR and retained productive beta chains. Every distinct CDR3 protein forms one entry, paired with its most common genes and DNA. Within this sample are 300,000 to 500,000 distinct CDR3 sequences, with around an eighth of them counted one time only. The top ten clones comprise approximately 29% of the sample. Sequencing was done on a sample of blood. These receptors were collected from a man in his fifties with Graves' ophthalmopathy.

The sample holds a few counts of this clonotype. The chain has TRBV2 and TRBJ1-1; D unclear. Between the trimmed V and J ends, which lost 3 bases and 1 base, there was a span of 9 bases. The CDR3 has 14 amino acids. Germline V gene data show CDR1 as SNHLY and CDR2 as FYNNEI. In DNA form, the CDR3 reads TGTGCCAGCAGTGATGGAGGTACGAACACTGAAGCTTTCTTT. As protein: CASSDGGTNTEAFF.

In this sample, this clonotype turned up a few times. The chain links TRBV7-3 to TRBJ2-5; tentatively, D is TRBD2 (5 bases). The CDR3 spans 13 residues. CDR1 and CDR2 (germline): SGHTA, FQGTGA. V was trimmed by 5 bases and J by 2 bases, leaving 9 bases between them. DNA of the CDR3: TGTGCCAGCAGCACTTCGGGACAAGAGACCCAGTACTTC. This translates into CASSTSGQETQYF. Based on the CDR3 plus reference TRBV7-3 and TRBJ2-5, the full variable domain is GAGVSQTPSNKVTEKGKYVELRCDPISGHTALYWYRQSLGQGPEFLIYFQGTGAADDSGLPNDRFFAVRPEGSVSTLKIQRTERGDSAVYLCASSTSGQETQYFGPGTRLLVL.

This clonotype was counted only a few times. The chain employs TRBV5-6 and TRBJ1-3; possible D gene TRBD1, 5 bases. CDR3 length equals 16 residues. V lost 0 bases, J lost 2 bases, and 12 bases lay in between. Germline V gives CDR1 SGHDT, CDR2 YYEEEE. CDR3 loop: CASSLDGAAAGNTIYF. CDR3 bases: TGTGCCAGCAGCTTGGATGGGGCCGCCGCTGGAAACACCATATATTTT.

In this sample, this clonotype turned up a few times. J is TRBJ2-4 and V is TRBV5-1, with 10 bases fitting TRBD2. Trimming removed 4 bases from V and 1 base from J; junction bases left unmatched: 5. The CDR3 totals 16 residues. Germline assignment: CDR1 SGHRS and CDR2 YFSETQ. The CDR3 here is CASSPLSGRAKNIQYF. CDR3 DNA sequence: TGCGCCAGCAGCCCCCTTAGCGGGAGGGCCAAAAACATTCAGTACTTC.

At least ten counts were recorded for this clonotype. The CDR3 here is CASSSGGLANIQYF. The CDR3 coding sequence is TGTGCCAGCAGTTCGGGCGGCTTGGCAAACATTCAGTACTTC. This chain joins TRBV28 and TRBJ2-4; the D is unclear. The V and J ends lost 4 bases and 6 bases respectively, with 13 bases between them. The CDR3 is 14 residues long. The V gene's germline CDR1 is MDHEN and CDR2 SYDVKM.

The rearrangement uses TRBV19 and TRBJ2-5, with D perhaps TRBD1 or TRBD2 (5 bases each). Germline-derived CDR1 and CDR2 are LNHDA and SQIVND (reference sequence). V was shortened by 7 bases and J by 5 bases, with 14 bases between the two germline ends. The CDR3 spans 13 residues. CDR3 residues: CASNSGTGETQYF. CDR3 in DNA: TGTGCCAGTAACTCCGGGACCGGGGAGACCCAGTACTTC.

The J gene is TRBJ2-3, the V gene TRBV5-1, with 7 bases aligning to TRBD1. Per germline, CDR1 SGHRS and CDR2 YFSETQ. The CDR3 runs 16 residues. Unmatched junction bases numbered 9, after V lost 0 bases and J lost 5 bases. CDR3 sequence: CASSLAFDRDEDTQYF. As DNA, the CDR3 is TGCGCCAGCAGCTTGGCCTTCGACAGGGATGAAGATACGCAGTATTTT.

A few counts support this clonotype. The rearrangement joins TRBV5-1 to TRBJ1-6, with unresolved D. The CDR3 is made up of 15 amino acids. The V end was cut by 4 bases, the J end by 6 bases, with 14 bases between. CDR1 is SGHRS, CDR2 YFSETQ, per germline. The CDR3 bases are TGCGCCAGCAGCGCTGACGCGCTCCCTAATTCACCCCTCCACTTT. Translating it yields CASSADALPNSPLHF.

This clonotype occurred many times. The chain joins TRBV20-1 to TRBJ1-5, with no clear D. This CDR3 region has 13 residues. V lost 0 bases and J 4 bases, leaving 7 bases between the germline ends. CDR1 DFQATT and CDR2 SNEGSKA come from the germline V gene (reference sequence). Here the CDR3 DNA reads TGCAGTGCTAGAGATCAAAGGAATCAGCCCCAGCATTTT. Its translation: CSARDQRNQPQHF.

The sample holds many counts of this clonotype. The rearrangement links TRBV10-2 to TRBJ1-1, with TRBD1 matching over 12 bases. The CDR3 consists of 14 residues. V dropped 6 bases and J dropped 5; count of bases not matched to a gene: 4. Germline CDR1 is WSHSY and CDR2 is SAAADI. The CDR3 DNA reads as TGCGCCAGCAGCGGGGACAGGGGGCGAACTGAAGCTTTCTTT. Translating it yields CASSGDRGRTEAFF.

This clonotype came up many times. The chain carries TRBV20-1 and TRBJ2-7, with D perhaps assigned TRBD1 or TRBD2 (5 bases each). CDR3 length: 13 amino acids. The V end was cut by 5 bases, the J end by 4 bases, with 15 bases between. Germline V gene lookup returns CDR1 DFQATT and CDR2 SNEGSKA (reference sequence). CDR3 sequence reads: CSARRDRNYEQYF. The DNA of the CDR3 is TGCAGTGCTCGCCGGGACCGAAATTACGAGCAGTACTTC.

The V gene is TRBV12-3 or TRBV12-4, the J gene TRBJ2-7; D may be TRBD2 (8 bases). V was pared by 10 bases and J by 9 bases, with 19 bases between. This CDR3 contains 12 residues. The CDR3 is CATGGDSPGQYF. The DNA for the CDR3 is TGTGCCACCGGGGGGGACAGCCCCGGGCAGTACTTC.

This clonotype was detected ten times or more. V usage is TRBV15 and J usage is TRBJ2-3; 11 positions match TRBD2. The CDR3 is 16 residues long. V trimming: 1 base; J trimming: 4 bases; junction bases outside the gene matches: 4. CDR1 and CDR2 (germline): LNHNV, YYDKDF (reference sequence). CDR3 DNA: TGTGCCACCAGCAGAGGGCTAGCGGGAGGAGCAGATACGCAGTATTTT. Its protein is CATSRGLAGGADTQYF.

Points on this clonotype: A much larger clone lies one base from this, so it may be a read error. This chain links TRBV6-1 with TRBJ2-7; 9 nucleotides align to TRBD1. Germline-derived CDR1 and CDR2 are MNHNS and SASEGT. The CDR3 is 15 residues long. DNA for the CDR3: TGTGCCAGCAGGCTGGGACAGGGTGGCTCCTACGAGCGGTACTTC. Its protein is CASRLGQGGSYERYF.

The chain links TRBV19 to TRBJ2-1, with TRBD2 identical over 7 bases. The germline CDR1 and CDR2 sequences are LNHDA and SQIVND (reference sequence). V was clipped by 2 bases and J by 3 bases; unmatched bases: 1. This CDR3 has 14 residues. The CDR3 DNA reads TGTGCCAGTAGTATAAGCGGGATCTACAATGAGCAGTTCTTC. It is translated as CASSISGIYNEQFF.

This clonotype was observed many times. The rearrangement uses TRBV13 and TRBJ2-7, with 8 bases identical to TRBD1. Germline V gene lookup returns CDR1 PRHDT and CDR2 FYEKMQ (reference sequence). This CDR3 has 14 amino acids. Trimming removed 4 bases from V and 3 bases from J; junction bases left unmatched: 5. The CDR3 loop reads CASSSRGPDYEQYF. The CDR3 region has the DNA TGTGCCAGCAGCTCCAGGGGGCCCGACTACGAGCAGTACTTC.

This clonotype was picked up many times. The rearrangement joins TRBV30 to TRBJ1-6; D might be TRBD1 (5 bases). This CDR3 comprises 15 residues. Trimming shortened V by 5 bases and J by 7 bases, and 18 bases separated the two germline ends. Germline V gene lookup returns CDR1 GTSNPN and CDR2 SVGIG (reference sequence). CDR3 residues: CAWQVSPGGNSPLHF. The CDR3 nucleotides read TGTGCCTGGCAGGTCAGCCCGGGGGGGAATTCACCCCTCCACTTT.

This clonotype was picked up many times. This rearrangement joins TRBV28 to TRBJ2-7, with unresolved D. Germline V gene data show CDR1 as MDHEN and CDR2 as SYDVKM. V was shortened by 6 bases and J by 4 bases, with 10 bases between the two germline ends. The CDR3 has 12 residues. The CDR3 loop is CASSLMRYEQYF. Here the CDR3 DNA reads TGTGCCAGCAGCCTTATGCGTTACGAGCAGTACTTC.

The table lists this clonotype with a few counts. V gene TRBV6-1 combines with J gene TRBJ2-7; TRBD2 matches at 8 bases. V gave up 6 bases and J gave up 4 bases; unmatched junction bases: 14. Germline CDR1 is MNHNS and CDR2 is SASEGT. The CDR3 length is 16 residues. CDR3 residues: CASRKLTSGREYEQYF. CDR3 in DNA: TGTGCCAGCAGGAAGTTGACGAGCGGGAGAGAGTACGAGCAGTACTTC.

Ten or more counts support this clonotype. The chain is built from TRBV5-5 and TRBJ2-1, with D perhaps matching TRBD1 (6 bases). Per germline, CDR1 SGHKS and CDR2 YYEKEE (reference sequence). V was pared by 3 bases and J by 9 bases, with 13 bases between. This CDR3 has 13 amino acids. The CDR3: CASSSYRAGEQFF. CDR3 in DNA: TGTGCCAGCAGCTCATACAGGGCTGGTGAGCAGTTCTTC. The complete variable domain, with remaining parts taken from reference TRBV5-5 and TRBJ2-1, reads DAGVTQSPTHLIKTRGQQVTLRCSPISGHKSVSWYQQVLGQGPQFIFQYYEKEERGRGNFPDRFSARQFPNYSSELNVNALLLGDSALYLCASSSYRAGEQFFGPGTRLTVL.

This clonotype was observed at least ten times. The chain employs TRBV6-1 and TRBJ2-3; TRBD2 aligns across 12 bases. V lost 6 bases, J lost 4 bases, and 8 bases stayed unmatched. Germline V gives CDR1 MNHNS, CDR2 SASEGT. The CDR3 has 16 amino acids. CDR3 loop: CASSLRLAGVADTQYF. DNA of the CDR3: TGTGCCAGCAGCCTTAGACTAGCGGGAGTCGCAGATACGCAGTATTTT.